Each of the 28 T cell receptor beta chains below was sequenced from the same sample in a study of regulatory T cells in long-lasting Graves disease (dated by TCRdb to the early 2020s). Library creation used multiplex PCR. The sequencer listed for this sample is Illumina HiSeq 4000. CDR3 regions were amplified by Arm-PCR with iRepertoire HTBI primers to construct TCR beta libraries. The public reads were reanalyzed by TCRdb: fastp trimming at Q25, MiXCR alignment, in-frame beta chains only. Rows with a matching CDR3 protein are joined into one entry that keeps the most common DNA and genes. This sample has about 500,000 distinct CDR3 sequences in its table, and more than 10% of those were observed once. 7.5% to 9% of the sample rests with the top ten. What the time point label conveys for this sample: newly diagnosed GD, antithyroid drugs for less than 3 months. RNA was extracted from PBMCs in TRIzol for both TCR sequencing and RNA sequencing.

The same sample was also used in a study of T cells in Graves' hyperthyroidism and ophthalmopathy.

The sample here was peripheral blood mononuclear cells (PBMCs), taken at new diagnosis, from a patient treated with antithyroid drugs. The receptors shown here come from a woman aged 25 to 39 with Graves disease. Donor details come from another sample of the same person, matched by shared clones.

Many counts were recorded for this clonotype. The chain combines TRBV6-1 with TRBJ2-7, with 8 bases fitting TRBD2. CDR1 is MNHNS and CDR2 is SASEGT in the germline V gene. The CDR3 is 17 amino acids. Trimming cost V 1 base and J 5 bases; bases outside gene matches: 13. This CDR3 reads CASSEVNRGLASDEQYF. The CDR3 bases are TGTGCCAGCAGTGAAGTTAATCGAGGACTAGCATCCGACGAGCAGTACTTC.

This clonotype has a handful of counts. The chain couples TRBV4-1 to TRBJ1-2; the D is unclear. Between the trimmed V and J ends, which lost 1 base and 6 bases, there was a span of 9 bases. CDR1 and CDR2 (germline): MGHRA, YSYEKL. The CDR3 sequence is 13 residues long. CDR3 sequence reads: CASSQVRTDGYTF. As DNA, the CDR3 is TGCGCCAGCAGCCAAGTCCGGACGGATGGCTACACCTTC.

This clonotype showed up many times. V and J are TRBV11-2 and TRBJ2-3; D is possibly TRBD1 (6 bases). The length of the CDR3 is 16 residues. The V and J ends lost 7 bases and 2 bases respectively, with 19 bases between them. Per the germline V gene, CDR1 is SGHAT and CDR2 is FQNNGV. The CDR3 coding sequence is TGTGCCAGCAATTCCCCCGGACAGAAACTCACAGATACGCAGTATTTT. This sequence encodes CASNSPGQKLTDTQYF.

The CDR3 region has the DNA TGTGCCAGCATCCGGGACAGAGAATTGAACACCGGGGAGCTGTTTTTT. It translates to CASIRDRELNTGELFF. The rearrangement joins TRBV6-1 to TRBJ2-2, with 7 nucleotides matching TRBD1. This CDR3 has 16 amino acids. V dropped 7 bases and J dropped 1; count of bases not matched to a gene: 9. Germline loops: CDR1 MNHNS, CDR2 SASEGT.

This chain uses TRBV28 with TRBJ1-6; the D is unclear. The CDR3 has 14 amino acids. The ends were cut back, 7 bases at V and 6 bases at J, with 13 bases in the middle. Looked up from germline, CDR1 is MDHEN and CDR2 is SYDVKM. The CDR3 sequence is CASIRSVGNSPLHF. In DNA form, the CDR3 reads TGTGCCAGCATTCGTTCCGTGGGTAATTCACCCCTCCACTTT.

Here the CDR3 reads CASSWSMQKTYEQYF. Here the CDR3 DNA reads TGCGCCAGCAGCTGGTCCATGCAGAAGACCTACGAGCAGTACTTC. The rearrangement uses TRBV5-1 and TRBJ2-7; D unclear. Germline CDR1 reads SGHRS; CDR2 reads YFSETQ. This CDR3 contains 15 residues. Deletions cut 3 bases from V and 2 bases from J, with 15 bases between.

The chain joins TRBV25-1 to TRBJ1-4, with a possible D match to TRBD1 (5 bases). This CDR3 contains 14 residues. From germline, CDR1 is MGHDK and CDR2 SYGVNS. Trimming took off 1 base at V and 7 bases at J, with 10 bases between the two ends. Here the CDR3 reads CASSESGGGEKLFF. The CDR3 bases are TGTGCCAGCAGTGAATCCGGGGGGGGTGAAAAACTGTTTTTT.

At least ten counts were recorded for this clonotype. The chain carries TRBV28 and TRBJ2-7, with a possible D match to TRBD2 (5 bases). Trimming removed 5 bases at V and 3 bases at J, with 11 bases between. Per the germline V gene, CDR1 is MDHEN and CDR2 is SYDVKM. The CDR3 spans 13 residues. CDR3 coding DNA: TGTGCCAGCAGTCAGCTCGGGGACTACGAGCAGTACTTC. Translating it yields CASSQLGDYEQYF.

This clonotype was detected many times. The chain carries TRBV19 and TRBJ2-3, with D perhaps being TRBD1 or TRBD2 (5 bases each). From germline, CDR1 is LNHDA and CDR2 SQIVND (reference sequence). Trimming shortened V by 3 bases and J by 2 bases, and 12 bases separated the two germline ends. This CDR3 contains 15 residues. The chain's CDR3 is CASSIRDPLTDTQYF. In DNA form, the CDR3 reads TGTGCCAGTAGTATCCGGGACCCTCTCACAGATACGCAGTATTTT.

This clonotype was observed many times. The chain combines TRBV28 with TRBJ2-2; 7 nucleotides line up with TRBD2. V was clipped by 4 bases and J by 5 bases; unmatched bases: 4. Germline loops: CDR1 MDHEN, CDR2 SYDVKM. The CDR3 loop spans 14 amino acids. Here the CDR3 DNA reads TGTGCCAGCAGTTCATATAGCGGGACCGGGGAGCTGTTTTTT. It codes for CASSSYSGTGELFF.

This clonotype appeared many times. The chain carries TRBV7-2 and TRBJ2-3; 10 bases line up with TRBD2. The ends lost 2 bases at V and 3 bases at J; junction bases unmatched: 8. Germline V gives CDR1 SGHTA, CDR2 FQGNSA. The CDR3 runs 17 residues. The CDR3: CASSLSGRAFSTDTQYF. For the CDR3, the DNA is TGTGCCAGCAGCTTAAGCGGGAGGGCCTTTAGTACAGATACGCAGTATTTT.

The chain carries TRBV30 and TRBJ1-4; D not resolved. The CDR3 is 17 residues long. Deletions cut 3 bases from V and 7 bases from J, with 24 bases between. From germline, CDR1 is GTSNPN and CDR2 SVGIG (reference sequence). The CDR3 loop is CAWRPRGARDSGEKLFF. The CDR3 DNA sequence: TGTGCCTGGAGGCCCCGGGGAGCGAGGGATTCGGGTGAAAAACTGTTTTTT.

In this sample, this clonotype turned up a few times. The chain links TRBV20-1 to TRBJ2-4, with 12 nucleotides matching TRBD2. Trimming cost V 8 bases and J 3 bases; bases outside gene matches: 11. The CDR3 runs to 16 residues. The germline CDR1 and CDR2 sequences are DFQATT and SNEGSKA (reference sequence). CDR3 sequence: CSTSTSGSIGKNIQYF. The CDR3 nucleotides read TGCAGTACCTCGACTAGCGGGAGTATTGGCAAAAACATTCAGTACTTC.

For this clonotype: A single base separates this from a much larger clone, so it may be a read error. The V and J genes are TRBV14 and TRBJ2-1; the D gene is possibly TRBD2 (6 bases). Trimming shortened V by 10 bases and J by 8 bases, and 21 bases separated the two germline ends. Looked up from germline, CDR1 is SGHDN and CDR2 is FVKESK. The CDR3 loop spans 14 amino acids. The CDR3 region is CANDMGRENDEQFF. Here the CDR3 DNA reads TGTGCCAACGATATGGGACGGGAGAACGATGAGCAGTTCTTC.

This clonotype was counted at least ten times. This chain joins TRBV6-1 and TRBJ2-7, with 7 bases aligning to TRBD1. After removal of 10 bases from V and 3 bases from J, the junction contained 12 bases not matched to a gene. The CDR3 consists of 14 residues. Germline V CDR1 and CDR2: MNHNS, SASEGT. CDR3 protein: CATRPTGPFYEQYF. CDR3 nucleotides: TGTGCCACCCGACCGACAGGGCCGTTCTACGAGCAGTACTTC.

This clonotype was found many times. This chain connects TRBV2 to TRBJ1-1; D is undetermined. Between the trimmed V and J ends, which lost 1 base and 6 bases, there was a span of 3 bases. The CDR3 loop spans 11 amino acids. CDR1 and CDR2 (germline): SNHLY, FYNNEI. CDR3 in amino acids: CASSEGPEAFF. CDR3 coding DNA: TGTGCCAGCAGTGAAGGGCCTGAAGCTTTCTTT.

Ten or more counts support this clonotype. This rearrangement joins TRBV7-2 to TRBJ2-5; D is ambiguous. The CDR3 loop spans 14 amino acids. The V end was cut by 3 bases, the J end by 3 bases, with 11 bases between. Germline assignment: CDR1 SGHTA and CDR2 FQGNSA. CDR3 region: CASSFYGPKETQYF. CDR3 DNA sequence: TGTGCCAGCAGCTTCTACGGGCCTAAAGAGACCCAGTACTTC.

Turning to this clonotype: Given a much more abundant clone one base away, this may be a read error. J is TRBJ2-7 and V is TRBV5-1; the match to TRBD2 covers 9 bases. The CDR3 length is 14 residues. Germline assignment: CDR1 SGHRS and CDR2 YFSETQ. The CDR3 region is CASSLGTSEYDQYF. The CDR3 coding sequence is TGCGCCAGCAGCTTGGGGACTAGCGAATACGACCAGTACTTC.

This clonotype was seen repeatedly, ten times or more. The J gene is TRBJ2-1, the V gene TRBV29-1; 8 bases fit TRBD1. The CDR3 has 15 residues. V shed 0 bases, J shed 6 bases, and the junction held 7 bases outside the gene matches. Germline lookup yields CDR1 SQVTM and CDR2 ANQGSEA. The CDR3 DNA reads as TGCAGCGTTGAAGACGACAGGGGAACCTCCAATGAGCAGTTCTTC. It yields the protein CSVEDDRGTSNEQFF.

There are a few counts of this clonotype. This chain connects TRBV19 to TRBJ2-2; 10 nucleotides line up with TRBD2. After removal of 4 bases from V and 3 bases from J, the junction contained 5 bases not matched to a gene. CDR3 length: 16 amino acids. The germline gives CDR1 LNHDA, CDR2 SQIVND (reference sequence). CDR3 DNA: TGTGCCAGTAGTAATCGACTAGCGGGCTACACCGGGGAGCTGTTTTTT. It encodes CASSNRLAGYTGELFF.

V and J are TRBV27 and TRBJ1-4; D is unresolved. V was trimmed by 2 bases and J by 3 bases, leaving 7 bases between them. Germline V lookup: CDR1 MNHEY, CDR2 SMNVEV (reference sequence). CDR3 length equals 14 residues. The CDR3 here is CASSLSFSNEKLFF. The CDR3 DNA reads TGTGCCAGCAGTTTAAGTTTCTCTAATGAAAAACTGTTTTTT.

This clonotype came up many times. The CDR3 reads CASSRTATNEKLFF. The CDR3 DNA is TGTGCCAGCAGTCGGACAGCAACTAATGAAAAACTGTTTTTT. The V call is TRBV11-3, the J call TRBJ1-4; TRBD1 might be the D (6 bases). The CDR3 is made up of 14 amino acids. The germline V gene encodes CDR1 SGHNT and CDR2 YENEEA. The V end was cut by 6 bases, the J end by 0 bases, with 8 bases between.

In this sample, this clonotype turned up many times. The V gene is TRBV29-1, the J gene TRBJ2-1; 11 positions match TRBD2. Trimming cost V 5 bases and J 4 bases; bases outside gene matches: 7. This CDR3 has 15 amino acids. Germline values: CDR1 SQVTM, CDR2 ANQGSEA. The CDR3 loop is CSVRGLAELYNEQFF. The CDR3 DNA follows: TGCAGCGTTCGGGGACTAGCGGAGCTATACAATGAGCAGTTCTTC.

Ten or more counts support this clonotype. This chain uses TRBV28 with TRBJ2-1; a weak D match, TRBD1 (5 bases). The CDR3 has 12 residues. The V end was cut by 3 bases, the J end by 12 bases, with 12 bases between. Germline V lookup: CDR1 MDHEN, CDR2 SYDVKM. The CDR3 loop is CASSFRVGWQFF. CDR3 DNA sequence: TGTGCCAGCAGTTTCAGGGTAGGATGGCAGTTCTTC.

This clonotype was recorded many times. The rearrangement links TRBV5-5 to TRBJ2-7, with 8 bases matching TRBD2. With 0 bases clipped from V and 1 base from J, the junction kept 6 bases outside the gene matches. CDR1 and CDR2 from the germline V gene are SGHKS and YYEKEE (reference sequence). The CDR3 contains 16 residues. The CDR3 nucleotides are TGTGCCAGCAGCTTGGGGACCGGGACTAGGTCCTACGAGCAGTACTTC. Its translation: CASSLGTGTRSYEQYF.

Ten or more counts support this clonotype. The chain links TRBV2 to TRBJ1-5; D is ambiguous. V was trimmed by 6 bases and J by 2 bases, leaving 8 bases between them. Per the germline V gene, CDR1 is SNHLY and CDR2 is FYNNEI. CDR3 length: 13 residues. The CDR3 region is CASRGRGNQPQHF. DNA of the CDR3: TGTGCCAGCAGGGGTCGCGGCAATCAGCCCCAGCATTTT. The full variable domain, its missing parts supplied by reference TRBV2 and TRBJ1-5, is EPEVTQTPSHQVTQMGQEVILRCVPISNHLYFYWYRQILGQKVEFLVSFYNNEISEKSEIFDDQFSVERPDGSNFTLKIRSTKLEDSAMYFCASRGRGNQPQHFGDGTRLSIL.

This clonotype was observed at least ten times. V usage is TRBV30 and J usage is TRBJ1-6, with TRBD1 as a possible D gene (5 bases). Germline V gene lookup returns CDR1 GTSNPN and CDR2 SVGIG (reference sequence). The CDR3 runs to 15 residues. The V end lost 0 bases, the J end lost 7 bases, and 13 bases lay between the germline ends. This chain's CDR3 is CAWSVSGAHNSPLHF. DNA of the CDR3: TGTGCCTGGAGTGTATCTGGGGCGCACAATTCACCCCTCCACTTT.

Regarding this clonotype: A read error may be the cause here, since a much bigger clone is one base away. This rearrangement joins TRBV12-3 or TRBV12-4 to TRBJ2-7; D may correspond to TRBD1 or TRBD2 (5 bases each). CDR3 length: 16 residues. CDR3 DNA: TGTGCCAGCAAGTCAAGTTCAGGGACGGGAACGTACGTGCAGTACTTC. This translates into CASKSSSGTGTYVQYF.